The next 6 T cell receptor beta chains were all read from a single sample in a study of cytomegalovirus exposure and HLA in healthy donors. A multiplex PCR was run with 60 Vbeta primers and 13 Jbeta primers. TCRdb's table, derived via immunoSEQ multiplex PCR, lists solely in-frame clones and lacks some. The sample shows about 120,000 clones, 77% of them seen only once. Sample: PBMCs. The receptors here all came from a man aged 40-55 years in good health and CMV-seropositive.

On this clone itself: The sample holds other DNA sequences that translate to the same CDR3. This chain links TRBV28 with TRBJ1-5, with D tentatively TRBD1 (6 bases). V was clipped by 6 bases and J by 1 base, with 10 bases between them. Germline CDR1 is MDHEN and CDR2 is SYDVKM. The CDR3 consists of 14 residues. CDR3 sequence reads: CASRTTGSNQPQHF. DNA for the CDR3: TGTGCCAGCAGAACCACAGGGAGCAATCAGCCCCAGCATTTT.

This clone appeared once. V gene TRBV27 combines with J gene TRBJ1-1, with D perhaps TRBD1 (6 bases). Trimming pared 8 bases from V and 0 bases from J, leaving 13 bases between. Germline V gene lookup returns CDR1 MNHEY and CDR2 SMNVEV (reference sequence). The CDR3 has 14 residues. Here the CDR3 DNA reads TGTGCCAGCGCCAGGGGACGGTTGAACACTGAAGCTTTCTTT. This codes for CASARGRLNTEAFF.

The gene calls are TRBV9 and TRBJ2-3; 10 positions match TRBD2. Germline V gives CDR1 SGDLS, CDR2 YYNGEE. The length of the CDR3 is 15 residues. J was trimmed by 3 bases and V by 0 bases; bases with no gene match: 1. CDR3 DNA: TGTGCCAGCAGCGTAGAACTAGCGGGGACAGATACGCAGTATTTT. The encoded protein is CASSVELAGTDTQYF.

This chain connects TRBV7-2 to TRBJ1-3; D ambiguous. The germline V and J ends were trimmed by 0 bases and 0 bases, with 15 bases remaining between them. The CDR3 runs 18 residues. Germline lookup yields CDR1 SGHTA and CDR2 FQGNSA. The CDR3 loop reads CASSLAPGLVFSGNTIYF. In nucleotides, the CDR3 is TGTGCCAGCAGCTTAGCGCCGGGTCTTGTATTCTCTGGAAACACCATATATTTT.

The chain employs TRBV7-9 and TRBJ2-7; tentatively, D is TRBD1 (7 bases). V shed 5 bases and J shed 3 bases, with 17 bases lying between them. Germline-derived CDR1 and CDR2 are SEHNR and FQNEAQ (reference sequence). The CDR3 loop spans 15 amino acids. The CDR3, as DNA: TGTGCCAGCAGCCTGACGCGGGACAGCGACTACGAGCAGTACTTC. It encodes CASSLTRDSDYEQYF.

This clone was counted a few times. The V and J genes are TRBV2 and TRBJ2-4; 8 nucleotides match TRBD2. The CDR3 spans 16 residues. Losses at the gene ends were 4 bases for V and 2 bases for J; bases not matched to a gene: 7. CDR1 SNHLY and CDR2 FYNNEI come from the germline V gene. CDR3 amino acids: CASSGEAGGPKNIQYF. In DNA, the CDR3 is TGTGCCAGCAGTGGGGAGGCGGGGGGACCCAAAAACATTCAGTACTTC.